This is a list of T cell receptor beta chains from one sample in a study of identical twins. TCRdb used MiXCR to reprocess the 5' RACE reads, holding one entry per CDR3 protein. This sample has about 530,000 distinct CDR3 sequences, with about 22% found just once. The same sample was also studied in work on yellow fever vaccine responses in identical twins.

Sequenced input: CD4+ T cells sorted from blood. The receptors stem from a woman between 18 and 30 years old in good health. Each CDR3 is given with its conserved first and last residue. Fields, in order: J gene, D gene, clone size, V gene, CDR3 DNA, CDR3 protein. D genes are given only for firm matches. The size entry is marked missing in some rows and otherwise reads once, few, many or a size class.

>TRBJ2-2|-|-|TRBV4-2
TGTGCCAGCAGCCGTAAACGCCAGGATTGGGTGAACACCGGGGAGCTGTTTTTT
CASSRKRQDWVNTGELFF
>TRBJ2-2|-|-|TRBV12-3/TRBV12-4
TGTGCCAGCGCATTGACCGGGGAGCTGTTTTTT
CASALTGELFF
>TRBJ1-2|-|few|TRBV12-3/TRBV12-4
TGTGCCAGCAGTTTCGCCGGACCTAACTATGGCTACACCTTC
CASSFAGPNYGYTF
>TRBJ2-7|-|-|TRBV5-6
TGTGCCAGCAGCTTGGCGGGAACCGGGGTGGGTTTC
CASSLAGTGVGF
>TRBJ1-2|TRBD1|few|TRBV28
TGTGCCAGCAGTCCCCTTGGGGACAGGACCTATGGCTACACCTTC
CASSPLGDRTYGYTF
>TRBJ2-5|TRBD2|many|TRBV5-1
TGCGCCAGCAGCAAACTAGCGGGAGAGACCCAGTACTTC
CASSKLAGETQYF
>TRBJ2-7|TRBD2|-|TRBV18
TGTGCCAGCCTTAGCGGGGGCGAGCAGTACTTC
CASLSGGEQYF
>TRBJ2-2|TRBD1|-|TRBV27
TGTGCCAGCAGTCCAGGGGGCATCTTGTACACCGGGGAGCTGTTTTTT
CASSPGGILYTGELFF
>TRBJ2-7|-|few|TRBV12-3/TRBV12-4
TGTGCCAGCAGTTTTAGGACAGTCCGCTCCTACGAGCAGTACTTC
CASSFRTVRSYEQYF
>TRBJ2-7|-|few|TRBV7-8
TGTGCCAGCAGCTTAGCCTCTTCGAGCGTTGCCTACGAGCAGTACTTC
CASSLASSSVAYEQYF
>TRBJ2-1|TRBD2|few|TRBV4-1
TGCGCCAGCAGCCAAGATGTACGACTAGCGGGCAACAATGAGCAGTTCTTC
CASSQDVRLAGNNEQFF
>TRBJ2-3|-|-|TRBV28
TGTGCCACCAAGGAGGGCCAAGGCACAGATACGCAGTATTTT
CATKEGQGTDTQYF
>TRBJ2-3|TRBD2|few|TRBV10-2
TGCGCCAGCAGGCAGGGCCGAGCGGGATCGGGCACAGATACGCAGTATTTT
CASRQGRAGSGTDTQYF
>TRBJ2-5|-|few|TRBV12-3/TRBV12-4
TGTGCCAGCAGTTTAGCGGGGCGGGGCAAACAAGAGACCCAGTACTTC
CASSLAGRGKQETQYF
>TRBJ2-3|-|-|TRBV29-1
TGCAGCGTTGTCCCAGCCCCTAGCACAGATACGCAGTATTTT
CSVVPAPSTDTQYF
>TRBJ2-2|-|few|TRBV20-1
TGCAGTGCTAGGGGAATTCCCGGGGAGCTGTTTTTT
CSARGIPGELFF
>TRBJ2-1|TRBD1|-|TRBV7-2
TGTGCCAGCAGCCCACCTCTTAGACAGGGGATCTACAATGAGCAGTTCTTC
CASSPPLRQGIYNEQFF
>TRBJ1-2|-|-|TRBV2
TGTGCCAGCAGTGAAACTGGGCCTAAAGCACTTGGCTACACCTTC
CASSETGPKALGYTF
>TRBJ2-7|TRBD1|-|TRBV20-1
TGCAGTGCCTTGTCTTCAGGACAGGGCTCCTACGAGCAGTACTTC
CSALSSGQGSYEQYF